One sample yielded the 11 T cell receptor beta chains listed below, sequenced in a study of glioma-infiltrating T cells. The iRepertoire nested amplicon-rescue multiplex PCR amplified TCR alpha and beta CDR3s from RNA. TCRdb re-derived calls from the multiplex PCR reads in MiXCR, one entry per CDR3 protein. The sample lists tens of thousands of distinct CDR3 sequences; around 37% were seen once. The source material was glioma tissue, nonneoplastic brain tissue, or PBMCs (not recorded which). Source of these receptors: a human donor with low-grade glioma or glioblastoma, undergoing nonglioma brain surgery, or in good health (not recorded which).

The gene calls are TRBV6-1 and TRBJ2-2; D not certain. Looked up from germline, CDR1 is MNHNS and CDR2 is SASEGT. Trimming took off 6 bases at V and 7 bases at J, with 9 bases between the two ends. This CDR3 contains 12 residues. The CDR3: CASSRGFGELFF. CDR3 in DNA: TGTGCCAGCAGCCGAGGTTTCGGGGAGCTGTTTTTT.

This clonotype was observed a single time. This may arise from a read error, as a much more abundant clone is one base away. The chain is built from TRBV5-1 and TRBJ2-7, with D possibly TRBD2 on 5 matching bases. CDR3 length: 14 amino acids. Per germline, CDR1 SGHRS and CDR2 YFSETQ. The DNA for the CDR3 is TGCGCCAGAAGCTTGGTTGCAACATCGGGGGAGCAGTACTTC. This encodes CARSLVATSGEQYF.

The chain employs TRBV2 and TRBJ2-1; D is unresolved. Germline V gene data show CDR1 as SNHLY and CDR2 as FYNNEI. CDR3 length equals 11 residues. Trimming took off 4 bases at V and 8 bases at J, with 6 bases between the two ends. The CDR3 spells CASSVIDEQFF. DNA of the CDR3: TGTGCCAGCAGTGTCATCGATGAGCAGTTCTTC.

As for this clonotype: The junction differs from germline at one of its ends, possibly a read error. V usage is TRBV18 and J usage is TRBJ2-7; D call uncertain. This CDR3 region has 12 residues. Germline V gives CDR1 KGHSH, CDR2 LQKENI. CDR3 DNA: TGTGGCAGCTTACCAAACCACTACGAGCAGTACTTC. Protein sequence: CGSLPNHYEQYF.

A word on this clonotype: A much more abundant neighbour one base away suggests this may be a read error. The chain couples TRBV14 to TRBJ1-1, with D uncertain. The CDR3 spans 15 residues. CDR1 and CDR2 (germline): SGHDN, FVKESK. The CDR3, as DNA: TGTGCCAGCAGACAAGCTATTGGCAGGAACACTGAAGCTTTCTTT. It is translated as CASRQAIGRNTEAFF. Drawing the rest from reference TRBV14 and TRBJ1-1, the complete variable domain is EAGVTQFPSHSVIEKGQTVTLRCDPISGHDNLYWYRRVMGKEIKFLLHFVKESKQDESGMPNNRFLAERTGGTYSTLKVQPAELEDSGVYFCASRQAIGRNTEAFFGQGTRLTVV.

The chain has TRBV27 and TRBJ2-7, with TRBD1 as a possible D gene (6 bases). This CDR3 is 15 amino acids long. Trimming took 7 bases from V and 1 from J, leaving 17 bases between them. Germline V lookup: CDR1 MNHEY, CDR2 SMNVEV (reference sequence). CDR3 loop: CASTLGPRGSYEQYF. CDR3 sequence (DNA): TGTGCCAGCACTCTGGGGCCCAGGGGATCCTACGAGCAGTACTTC.

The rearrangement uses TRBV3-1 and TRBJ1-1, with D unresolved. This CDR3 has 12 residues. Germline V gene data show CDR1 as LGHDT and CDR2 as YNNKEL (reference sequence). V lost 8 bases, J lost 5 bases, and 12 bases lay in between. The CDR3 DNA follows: TGTGCCAGCGGCTTAGGGAGGACTGAAGCTTTCTTT. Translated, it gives CASGLGRTEAFF.

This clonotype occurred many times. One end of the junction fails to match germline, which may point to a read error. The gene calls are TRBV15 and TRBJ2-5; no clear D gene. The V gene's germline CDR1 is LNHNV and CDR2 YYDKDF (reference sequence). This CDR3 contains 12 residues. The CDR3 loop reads CATSRGEETQYF. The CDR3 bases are TGTGCCACCAGCAGGGGTGAAGAAACCCAGTACTTC.

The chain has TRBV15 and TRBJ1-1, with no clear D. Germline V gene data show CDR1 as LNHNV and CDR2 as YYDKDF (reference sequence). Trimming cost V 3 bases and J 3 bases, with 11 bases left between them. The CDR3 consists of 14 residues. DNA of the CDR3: TGTGCCACCAGCAGCCACACACGGGACACTGAAGCTTTCTTT. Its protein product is CATSSHTRDTEAFF.

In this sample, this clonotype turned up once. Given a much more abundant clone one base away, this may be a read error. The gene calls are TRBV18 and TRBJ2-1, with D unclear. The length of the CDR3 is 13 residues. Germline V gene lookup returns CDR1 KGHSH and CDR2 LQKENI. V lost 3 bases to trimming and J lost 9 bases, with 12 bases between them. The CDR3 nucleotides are TGTGCCAGCTCACCCCGACCCAACAGTGAGCAGTTCTTC. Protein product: CASSPRPNSEQFF.

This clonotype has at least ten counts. Written as DNA, the CDR3 is TGTGCCAGCAGTGAAATCGGGTCAGGCGCGCACGGCTACACCTTC. Translating gives CASSEIGSGAHGYTF. V and J are TRBV2 and TRBJ1-2; D ambiguous. Germline CDR1 and CDR2: SNHLY and FYNNEI. V shed 2 bases and J shed 8 bases, with 18 bases lying between them. The CDR3 has 15 amino acids. The whole variable domain, remainder taken from reference TRBV2 and TRBJ1-2, is EPEVTQTPSHQVTQMGQEVILRCVPISNHLYFYWYRQILGQKVEFLVSFYNNEISEKSEIFDDQFSVERPDGSNFTLKIRSTKLEDSAMYFCASSEIGSGAHGYTFGSGTRLTVV.